The 7 T cell receptor beta chains listed next were all sequenced from one sample in a study of T cell responses to AZD1222 COVID-19 vaccine. The table came from immunoSEQ multiplex PCR; TCRdb's copy has only in-frame clones and leaves some out. The sample records around 84,000 clones, 86% being singletons. Specimen: peripheral blood, collected on day 0 of AZD1222 vaccination. The receptors stem from an adult in good health.

This rearrangement joins TRBV7-9 to TRBJ1-6; D is ambiguous. V gave up 1 base and J gave up 7 bases, with 2 bases separating them. The CDR3 is 12 amino acids. CDR1 SEHNR and CDR2 FQNEAQ come from the germline V gene (reference sequence). This chain's CDR3 is CASSLENSPLHF. Written as DNA, the CDR3 is TGTGCCAGCAGCTTAGAGAATTCACCCCTCCACTTT. The full variable domain, completed using reference TRBV7-9 and TRBJ1-6, is DTGVSQNPRHKITKRGQNVTFRCDPISEHNRLYWYRQTLGQGPEFLTYFQNEAQLEKSRLLSDRFSAERPKGSFSTLEIQRTEQGDSAMYLCASSLENSPLHFGNGTRLTVT.

The chain is built from TRBV3-1 (or the pseudogene TRBV3-2) and TRBJ2-1, with 9 bases that match TRBD2. CDR3 length: 18 residues. Germline loops: CDR1 LGHDT, CDR2 YNNKEL (reference sequence). Trimming removed 0 bases from V and 8 bases from J; junction bases left unmatched: 14. This chain's CDR3 is CASSQDNLGTSLRYEQFF. In DNA, the CDR3 is TGTGCCAGCAGCCAAGACAACTTGGGGACTAGCCTTAGGTATGAGCAGTTCTTC.

This chain joins TRBV19 and TRBJ2-1; 9 nucleotides match TRBD2. V trimming: 7 bases; J trimming: 1 base; junction bases outside the gene matches: 5. The germline gives CDR1 LNHDA, CDR2 SQIVND (reference sequence). This CDR3 region has 15 residues. CDR3 protein: CASTQSGRSYNEQFF. In nucleotides, the CDR3 is TGTGCCAGTACTCAAAGCGGGAGGTCCTACAATGAGCAGTTCTTC.

The chain has TRBV5-4 and TRBJ1-2, with D unclear. Germline assignment: CDR1 SGHNT and CDR2 YYREEE (reference sequence). CDR3 length equals 13 residues. Trimming pared 1 base from V and 8 bases from J, leaving 12 bases between. CDR3 protein: CASSLPGPGGYTF. The DNA for the CDR3 is TGTGCCAGCAGCTTGCCCGGGCCGGGCGGCTACACCTTC. Supplemented by reference TRBV5-4 and TRBJ1-2, the full variable domain reads ETGVTQSPTHLIKTRGQQVTLRCSSQSGHNTVSWYQQALGQGPQFIFQYYREEENGRGNFPPRFSGLQFPNYSSELNVNALELDDSALYLCASSLPGPGGYTFGSGTRLTVV.

The chain recombines TRBV5-4 with TRBJ2-2; TRBD2 matches 8 bases. Trimming removed 4 bases from V and 7 bases from J; junction bases left unmatched: 9. CDR3 length: 15 amino acids. CDR1 and CDR2 (germline): SGHNT, YYREEE (reference sequence). CDR3 sequence reads: CASSRGRGENGELFF. The CDR3 coding sequence is TGTGCCAGCAGCCGCGGGCGGGGGGAGAACGGGGAGCTGTTTTTT. The full variable domain, in which reference TRBV5-4 and TRBJ2-2 provide the parts outside the CDR3, is ETGVTQSPTHLIKTRGQQVTLRCSSQSGHNTVSWYQQALGQGPQFIFQYYREEENGRGNFPPRFSGLQFPNYSSELNVNALELDDSALYLCASSRGRGENGELFFGEGSRLTVL.

The V gene is TRBV10-3, the J gene TRBJ2-1; D uncertain. V was trimmed by 4 bases and J by 0 bases, leaving 7 bases between them. The CDR3 spans 14 residues. Germline assignment: CDR1 ENHRY and CDR2 SYGVKD. The CDR3 spells CAISADTSYNEQFF. In DNA form, the CDR3 reads TGTGCCATCAGTGCTGACACCTCCTACAATGAGCAGTTCTTC.

This clone was observed a few times. This chain connects TRBV5-6 to TRBJ1-3, with D possibly matching TRBD1 (5 bases). The CDR3 runs to 15 residues. V was shortened by 5 bases and J by 4 bases, with 16 bases between the two germline ends. The V gene's germline CDR1 is SGHDT and CDR2 YYEEEE. The CDR3 DNA follows: TGTGCCAGCAGTTATGCCCGGGGGTACGGAAACACCATATATTTT. Amino acid sequence: CASSYARGYGNTIYF.